This T cell receptor (beta chain) derives from a study of cytomegalovirus exposure and HLA in healthy donors. Findings of the study overall: Diagnosis of cytomegalovirus status made by the classifier reportedly showed high specificity and sensitivity.

PCR primers comprised 60 Vbeta and 13 Jbeta primers. Only in-frame clones appear in the TCRdb table, and some are missing; sequencing was by immunoSEQ multiplex PCR. Of around 170,000 clones listed, 77% are singletons. CDR1 and CDR2 from the germline V gene are SGHAT and FQNNGV. With 4 bases removed from V and 0 bases from J, the gap between germline ends came to 16 bases. The CDR3 sequence is 17 residues long. On this clone itself: Its antigen is undetermined.

The sequencing input was PBMCs. The chain combines TRBV11-2 with TRBJ1-3; weak D call: TRBD1 (6 bases). This clonotype was obtained from a man between 18 and 29 years old in good health and CMV-seronegative. This CDR3 is CASSSLLTGISGNTIYF. CDR3 nucleotides: TGTGCCAGCAGCTCACTACTAACAGGGATCTCTGGAAACACCATATATTTT.